The source of this TCR beta chain is a study of blood T cell repertoires in COVID-19. For the study at large: Samples came from the United States, Italy and Spain, spanning acute and convalescent COVID-19. T cells, B-cell-depleted T cells, or PBMCs provided the cDNA or gDNA that served as material.

As processed by the authors: Estimates of nucleated cell counts were drawn from the amplification of reference gene primers. The method was immunoSEQ multiplex PCR; TCRdb's version includes in-frame clones alone and lacks a portion of them. V, J and clone size derive from that table, while D and trimming were established from the DNA sequence. The sample has hundreds of thousands of clones; approximately 89% are singletons. This CDR3 has 13 amino acids. Germline V CDR1 and CDR2: WNHNN, SYGVQD (reference sequence). With V trimmed by 7 bases and J by 6 bases, 7 bases remained unmatched. The chain carries TRBV10-1 and TRBJ2-7; 9 bases are a match to TRBD2. The clonotype was recovered from a woman aged 18-29 years who had recovered from COVID-19. Input material: peripheral blood. DNA of the CDR3: TGCGCCAGCACGGCGGGAGGGAAGGGCGAGCAGTACGTC. Translation: CASTAGGKGEQYV.